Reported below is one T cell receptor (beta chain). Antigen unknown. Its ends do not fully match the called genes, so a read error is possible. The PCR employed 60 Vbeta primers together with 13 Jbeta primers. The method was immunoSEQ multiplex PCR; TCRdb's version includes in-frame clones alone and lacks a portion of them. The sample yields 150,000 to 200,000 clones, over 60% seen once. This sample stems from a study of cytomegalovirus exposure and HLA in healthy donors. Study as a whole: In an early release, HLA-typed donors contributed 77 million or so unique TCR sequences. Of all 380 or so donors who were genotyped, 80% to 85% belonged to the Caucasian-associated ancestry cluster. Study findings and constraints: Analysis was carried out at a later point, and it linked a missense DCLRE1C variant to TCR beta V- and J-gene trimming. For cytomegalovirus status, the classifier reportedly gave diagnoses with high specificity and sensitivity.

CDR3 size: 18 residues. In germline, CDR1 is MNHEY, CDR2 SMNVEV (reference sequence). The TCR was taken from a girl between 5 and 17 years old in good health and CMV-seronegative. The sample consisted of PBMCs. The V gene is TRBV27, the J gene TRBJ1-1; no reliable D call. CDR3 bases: TGTGCCAGCAGTATCAGTGGGGATGAGGGCCTACTGAATACTGAAGCTTTCTTT. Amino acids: CASSISGDEGLLNTEAFF.